This T cell receptor (beta chain) was identified during a study of T-cell reconstitution after alpha-beta-depleted transplantation in children. Regarding the study as a whole: Newly produced T cells mostly provided counts and TCRbeta diversity after one year, as hyperexpanded clones declined. Where alpha-beta T cells came from about two months after transplant was reportedly several hundred expanded graft clones. From surviving recipient T cells and thymic progenitors came the high day-60 TCRbeta diversity observed in some patients.

The library targeted TCRbeta and was prepared with unique molecular identifiers. TCRdb used MiXCR to reprocess the PCR reads, holding one entry per CDR3 protein. The sample shows around 270,000 distinct CDR3 sequences, about 7.3% of them seen only once. This clonotype occurred a few times. Its antigen is not identified. With 5 bases removed from V and 2 bases from J, the gap between germline ends came to 15 bases. CDR1 is DFQATT and CDR2 is SNEGSKA in the germline V gene (reference sequence). The CDR3 spans 14 residues. The V gene is TRBV20-1, the J gene TRBJ1-2; maybe TRBD1 (6 bases). The sequence was obtained from a female patient aged 2-10 years who had a stem cell transplant for Fanconi anemia, so the T cells may come from the graft donor. The sample consisted of peripheral blood, taken 360 days after TCRalphabeta/CD19-depleted stem cell transplant. In DNA form, the CDR3 reads TGCAGTGCTTCGCCTCAGGGGAGGAACTATGGCTACACCTTC. It yields the protein CSASPQGRNYGYTF.